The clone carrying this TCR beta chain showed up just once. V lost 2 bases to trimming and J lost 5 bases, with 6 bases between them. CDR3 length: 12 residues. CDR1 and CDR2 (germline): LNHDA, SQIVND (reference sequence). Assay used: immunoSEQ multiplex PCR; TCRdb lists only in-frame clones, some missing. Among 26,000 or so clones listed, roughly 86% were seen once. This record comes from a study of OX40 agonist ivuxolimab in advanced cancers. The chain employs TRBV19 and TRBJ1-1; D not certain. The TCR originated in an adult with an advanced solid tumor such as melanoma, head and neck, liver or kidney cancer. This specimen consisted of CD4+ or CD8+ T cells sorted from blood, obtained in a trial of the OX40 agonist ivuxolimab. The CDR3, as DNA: TGTGCCAGTAGTATAAGAGGTACTGAAGCTTTCTTT. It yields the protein CASSIRGTEAFF.